Each of the 6 T cell receptor beta chains below was sequenced from the same sample in a study of T cell repertoires in aging, cancer and after chemotherapy. Multiplex touch-down PCR with TRB-A/B primers amplified rearranged V-D-J TRB sequences. Each CDR3 protein is one row after TCRdb ran MiXCR on the multiplex PCR reads. The sample has around 5,300 distinct CDR3 sequences; roughly 26% are singletons. Peripheral blood genomic DNA, not sorted cells or RNA, was the template. Source material: blood. These receptors originate from a human donor in good health.

This clonotype rates as medium-sized (0.01 to 0.1%). The V gene is TRBV30, the J gene TRBJ1-5; D is undetermined. The CDR3 has 14 amino acids. The ends were cut back, 0 bases at V and 10 bases at J, with 16 bases in the middle. CDR1 is GTSNPN, CDR2 SVGIG, per germline (reference sequence). CDR3 in DNA: TGTGCCTGGAGTGTGTCCGCCGAAGGAGGTCCCCAGCATTTT. Protein product: CAWSVSAEGGPQHF.

This clonotype has just a few counts. V gene TRBV27 combines with J gene TRBJ1-3, with D possibly matching TRBD1 (5 bases). Germline V gene lookup returns CDR1 MNHEY and CDR2 SMNVEV (reference sequence). This CDR3 is built from 17 residues. The V end was cut by 5 bases, the J end by 0 bases, with 17 bases between. The CDR3 coding sequence is TGTGCCAGCAGTCCCAACCGGGGCCGAAGCTCTGGAAACACCATATATTTT. Amino acids: CASSPNRGRSSGNTIYF.

Only a few counts were recorded for this clonotype. One end of the junction varies from germline; a read error may be responsible. The chain is built from TRBV7-2 and TRBJ2-3; D unresolved. CDR1 and CDR2 from the germline V gene are SGHTA and FQGNSA. The CDR3 sequence is 11 residues long. In DNA, the CDR3 is TGTGCTAGCAGTCGAGGAGATACGCAGTATTTT. Protein product: CASSRGDTQYF.

This clonotype is medium-sized within its sample. V is TRBV27 and J is TRBJ1-3; TRBD1 aligns across 9 bases. The CDR3 covers 15 residues. The junction had 6 bases not matched to a gene; V was cut back by 4 bases and J by 5 bases. Germline V CDR1 and CDR2: MNHEY, SMNVEV (reference sequence). The CDR3 DNA sequence: TGTGCCAGCAGTTCCCAGGACAGGGGAAGAAACACCATATATTTT. Translation: CASSSQDRGRNTIYF.

This clonotype was seen more than once but under ten times. The CDR3 region is CASSQGQGGAEAFF. The CDR3, as DNA: TGTGCCAGCAGCCAGGGACAGGGGGGGGCTGAAGCTTTCTTT. The chain carries TRBV5-4 and TRBJ1-1, with TRBD1 identical over 11 bases. Germline loops: CDR1 SGHNT, CDR2 YYREEE (reference sequence). The CDR3 is 14 residues long. J was trimmed by 6 bases and V by 4 bases; bases with no gene match: 5.

Relative to its sample, this clonotype is large. The genes are TRBV29-1 and TRBJ2-3; no definite D call. Germline V CDR1 and CDR2: SQVTM, ANQGSEA. V lost 6 bases to trimming and J lost 0 bases, with 1 base between them. The CDR3 has 10 residues. This chain's CDR3 is CSVSTDTQYF. In DNA, the CDR3 is TGCAGCGTCAGCACAGATACGCAGTATTTT.